The next 19 T cell receptor beta chains were all read from a single sample in a study of response to subunit inactivated influenza vaccine. TCRdb re-called the RT-PCR reads through MiXCR, storing one row per CDR3 protein. Of roughly 700,000 distinct CDR3 sequences in the sample, roughly 14% were seen once. The source was PBMCs from blood, collected approximately 12 days after vaccination. These receptors all come from a man between 50 and 59 years old who received an inactivated influenza vaccine.

This clonotype has just a few counts. The chain employs TRBV4-2 and TRBJ1-5; D not resolved. Germline CDR1 LGHNA, CDR2 YNFKEQ. The CDR3 extends over 13 amino acids. With 0 bases removed from V and 9 bases from J, the gap between germline ends came to 9 bases. CDR3 in DNA: TGTGCCAGCAGCCAAGATAGTTTAAGGCCCCAGCATTTT. It is translated as CASSQDSLRPQHF.

V gene TRBV4-2 combines with J gene TRBJ2-7, with D possibly being TRBD1 (6 bases). V dropped 1 base and J dropped 7 bases, with 14 bases sitting between them. CDR1 LGHNA and CDR2 YNFKEQ come from the germline V gene. The CDR3 sequence is 14 residues long. The DNA of the CDR3 is TGTGCCAGCAGCCAAGTGGGGTCAGGGGCAGAGCAGTACTTC. This encodes CASSQVGSGAEQYF.

This clonotype was counted between two and nine times. The chain combines TRBV3-1 with TRBJ2-2; 13 nucleotides line up with TRBD2. The V and J ends lost 6 bases and 5 bases, in that order; junction bases with no gene match: 3. The CDR3 has 15 amino acids. CDR1 is LGHDT and CDR2 is YNNKEL in the germline V gene (reference sequence). The DNA of the CDR3 is TGTGCCAGCAGTCGGACTAGCGGGAGTACCGGGGAGCTGTTTTTT. Amino acids: CASSRTSGSTGELFF.

This clonotype has only a few counts. The chain recombines TRBV6-1 with TRBJ1-2, with 9 bases lining up with TRBD1. Per germline, CDR1 MNHNS and CDR2 SASEGT. V shed 6 bases and J 7 bases; nucleotides not matched to a gene: 9. The CDR3 is made up of 14 amino acids. CDR3 protein: CASSPGTGYSGYTF. Here the CDR3 DNA reads TGTGCCAGCAGCCCCGGGACAGGGTATAGTGGCTACACCTTC.

The chain combines TRBV20-1 with TRBJ1-1; 10 positions match TRBD1. This CDR3 comprises 18 residues. CDR1 is DFQATT, CDR2 SNEGSKA, per germline (reference sequence). V gave up 1 base and J gave up 4 bases; unmatched junction bases: 15. The CDR3 loop is CSARGILDRGIKGTEAFF. CDR3 coding DNA: TGCAGTGCTAGAGGAATCCTGGACAGGGGGATCAAAGGCACTGAAGCTTTCTTT.

In regard to this clonotype: It is likely a read error, because the conserved phenylalanine at the end of the CDR3 is missing. No DNA is shown, since the ends of the CDR3 on it are uncertain; the CDR3 is the one TCRdb lists. The chain uses TRBV7-9 and TRBJ2-7; the D segment call TRBD2 is taken from the table without a DNA check. The CDR3 has 13 residues if both end residues are counted. Germline CDR1 SEHNR, CDR2 FQNEAQ (reference sequence). The CDR3 sequence: CASSFEGDPLTFR.

The chain has TRBV2 and TRBJ2-5; TRBD2 is a possible D gene (5 bases). V was pared by 4 bases and J by 1 base, with 19 bases between. The CDR3 spans 17 residues. CDR1 and CDR2 from the germline V gene are SNHLY and FYNNEI. DNA of the CDR3: TGTGCCAGCAGTGCCGATCGGGAAAGTCTTTTCCAAGAGACCCAGTACTTC. It is translated as CASSADRESLFQETQYF.

J is TRBJ2-7 and V is TRBV7-8, with TRBD2 as a possible D gene (6 bases). This CDR3 has 15 residues. Between the trimmed V and J ends, which lost 5 bases and 5 bases, there was a span of 19 bases. Germline V CDR1 and CDR2: SGHVS, FQNEAQ. CDR3 loop: CASSPPGGELNEQYF. For the CDR3, the DNA is TGTGCCAGCAGCCCCCCAGGCGGGGAATTGAACGAGCAGTACTTC.

This chain uses TRBV24-1 with TRBJ2-1, with 8 nucleotides matching TRBD2. The CDR3 length is 17 residues. The ends lost 2 bases at V and 7 bases at J; junction bases unmatched: 12. Germline V gene lookup returns CDR1 KGHDR and CDR2 SFDVKD. CDR3 nucleotides: TGTGCCACCAGTGATTCCAGAGCCGGGAGGGCCGGGAATGAGCAGTTCTTC. Translation: CATSDSRAGRAGNEQFF.

This clonotype was counted between two and nine times. This chain joins TRBV28 and TRBJ2-7, with 7 nucleotides matching TRBD1. CDR3 length: 14 amino acids. The germline V gene encodes CDR1 MDHEN and CDR2 SYDVKM. V lost 7 bases, J lost 1 base, and 7 bases stayed unmatched. Here the CDR3 reads CASTHSTGSYEQYF. The CDR3 region has the DNA TGTGCCAGCACCCATTCGACAGGGTCCTACGAGCAGTACTTC.

The CDR3 sequence is CAWRGSSTDTQYF. CDR3 coding DNA: TGTGCCTGGAGAGGCTCTAGCACAGATACGCAGTATTTT. V and J are TRBV30 and TRBJ2-3, with D uncertain. CDR1 GTSNPN and CDR2 SVGIG come from the germline V gene (reference sequence). This CDR3 is built from 13 residues. Trimming stripped 3 bases from V and 0 bases from J, with 7 bases between.

The gene calls are TRBV30 and TRBJ2-1; D not resolved. Germline loops: CDR1 GTSNPN, CDR2 SVGIG (reference sequence). The CDR3 spans 13 residues. The ends were cut back, 0 bases at V and 4 bases at J, with 7 bases in the middle. Here the CDR3 reads CAWSVSPYNEQFF. The CDR3 DNA is TGTGCCTGGAGTGTATCCCCATACAATGAGCAGTTCTTC.

Many counts were recorded for this clonotype. This sequence joins TRBV12-3 or TRBV12-4 and TRBJ2-5; D is perhaps TRBD1 or TRBD2 (5 bases each). The CDR3 has 14 amino acids. The V and J ends lost 4 bases and 10 bases respectively, with 19 bases between them. The CDR3: CASSSGTGRSVQYF. CDR3 DNA: TGTGCCAGCAGTTCTGGGACGGGTCGTAGTGTCCAGTACTTC.

This clonotype was seen only a few times. The chain couples TRBV24-1 to TRBJ1-5, with D unresolved. V lost 5 bases and J lost 1, with 2 bases in between. CDR3 size: 12 residues. Germline CDR1 reads KGHDR; CDR2 reads SFDVKD. CDR3 nucleotides: TGTGCCACCAGTGCGAGCAATCAGCCCCAGCATTTT. As protein: CATSASNQPQHF.

This clonotype has just a few counts. The rearrangement uses TRBV5-1 and TRBJ1-6; the match to TRBD1 covers 9 bases. The junction had 7 bases not matched to a gene; V was cut back by 2 bases and J by 7 bases. The CDR3 runs to 16 residues. Germline V lookup: CDR1 SGHRS, CDR2 YFSETQ. Here the CDR3 reads CASSLNHGTGNSPLHF. The CDR3 region has the DNA TGCGCCAGCAGCTTAAACCACGGGACAGGGAATTCACCCCTCCACTTT.

The rearrangement joins TRBV9 to TRBJ2-3; D is ambiguous. CDR3 length equals 15 residues. V dropped 0 bases and J dropped 0 bases, with 8 bases sitting between them. CDR1 and CDR2 from the germline V gene are SGDLS and YYNGEE. DNA of the CDR3: TGTGCCAGCAGCGTAGATGGGGTTAGCACAGATACGCAGTATTTT. Translating it yields CASSVDGVSTDTQYF. The full variable domain, completed using reference TRBV9 and TRBJ2-3, is DSGVTQTPKHLITATGQRVTLRCSPRSGDLSVYWYQQSLDQGLQFLIQYYNGEERAKGNILERFSAQQFPDLHSELNLSSLELGDSALYFCASSVDGVSTDTQYFGPGTRLTVL.

This clonotype was counted many times. For the CDR3, the DNA is TGCAGCGTTGAAGAGGGGAGCTCCTACGAGCAGTACTTC. Its protein is CSVEEGSSYEQYF. The chain uses TRBV29-1 and TRBJ2-7; D is perhaps TRBD2 (5 bases). Germline CDR1 SQVTM, CDR2 ANQGSEA. CDR3 length: 13 residues. V was clipped by 0 bases and J by 0 bases, with 6 bases between them.

The chain recombines TRBV20-1 with TRBJ2-7; D possibly matches TRBD1 or TRBD2 (5 bases each). The length of the CDR3 is 12 residues. The ends were cut back, 2 bases at V and 6 bases at J, with 11 bases in the middle. The germline V gene encodes CDR1 DFQATT and CDR2 SNEGSKA (reference sequence). CDR3 bases: TGCAGTGCTAGACTCGGGGCTCGCGAGCAGTACTTC. Residues: CSARLGAREQYF.

CDR3 DNA sequence: TGTGCCAGCAGTTACTCCTTAGGCGGGGGCGCCAAAAACATTCAGTACTTC. This translates into CASSYSLGGGAKNIQYF. This sequence joins TRBV6-5 and TRBJ2-4, with D tentatively TRBD2 (7 bases). V was pared by 0 bases and J by 1 base, with 13 bases between. The germline V gene encodes CDR1 MNHEY and CDR2 SVGAGI. This CDR3 is built from 17 residues.